This note documents a single TCR beta chain sequence. Its antigen is still unknown. The input lacks base qualities; no much larger clone sits a single base away. V trim: 5 bases; J trim: 2 bases; unmatched bases: 8. CDR1 is given as LNHDA and CDR2 as SQIVND, both from the germline V gene (reference sequence). CDR3 length: 16 amino acids, cysteine to phenylalanine. The only DNA kept is the CDR3, 48 bases in frame from the first base. The sample originates from a study of Graves' ophthalmopathy and Graves' hyperthyroidism (dated by TCRdb to the late 2010s). Concerning the study at large: A patient counted as having stable hyperthyroidism if there was no progression to ophthalmopathy within 18 months of follow-up. TCR beta repertoire signatures were used to distinguish Graves' ophthalmopathy from Graves' hyperthyroidism and to predict progression to ophthalmopathy. In total, some 140 blood samples were TCR-sequenced: fewer than 50 ophthalmopathy, some 75 hyperthyroidism and roughly 17 hyperthyroidism-to-ophthalmopathy patients. To explore V-J signatures that distinguish ophthalmopathy from hyperthyroidism, a discovery set of 95 to 100 patients was enrolled, made up of more than 40 with ophthalmopathy and under 65 with stable hyperthyroidism. An independent validation cohort comprised 18 hyperthyroidism patients and 15 to 17 patients who later progressed from hyperthyroidism to ophthalmopathy. T-cell repertoires of thyroid tissue and blood were compared in six hyperthyroidism patients. Following sample collection, hyperthyroidism patients were given methimazole at a starting dose of 30 mg daily, and ophthalmopathy patients were given high-dose intravenous methylprednisolone.

The hyperthyroidism patients were 18 to 65 years old and newly diagnosed, with a disease duration of less than 2 months. Patients with other autoimmune diseases, uncontrolled infections, pregnancy or lactation were excluded. Clinical symptoms, serum thyroxine, TRAb, thyroid ultrasound and orbital computed tomography were used for diagnosis. Total RNA was extracted with Trizol reagent and quality-checked on an Agilent 2100 Bioanalyzer. For repertoire sequencing, TCR beta CDR3 regions were amplified from RNA transcripts. A first-round RT-PCR used HTBI primers with the Qiagen OneStep RT-PCR kit, followed by a second-round multiplex PCR, size selection and purification. Libraries were sequenced paired-end with 100 bp reads on an Illumina HiSeq2000. Under the source paper's analysis protocol: SOAPnuke was used for read processing, and reads with adapters, uncalled bases, a mean Phred below 15, or no exact constant-primer or identifier match were discarded. COPE v1.2.5 was used to merge high-quality paired reads. Clonotypes were defined as unique nucleotide sequences and were aligned to IMGT TRB V, D and J references using MiTCR v1.1. The analysis was limited to V-J combinations with a frequency above 0.0001, which together covered 99.2% of repertoires. For each V-J combination, a TCR clonal expansion and chaos score was defined as F50 clonal expansion divided by the chaos observed in the TCRdist matrix. Welch's t-statistics and random forest were used to reduce features to 13 V-J combinations, which were fed into a naive Bayes classifier. The similarity between thyroid and blood repertoires was quantified using the Morisita-Horn index. TCRdb trimmed the raw reads at Q25, called clones with MiXCR and kept productive beta chains. Records with the same CDR3 protein are collapsed into one entry carrying the most frequent genes and DNA. TCRdb's processing, not the authors' own work, is the source of the V and J calls. The sample yields about 550,000 distinct CDR3 sequences; less than 45% were counted once. Approximately 4.1% of the sample is taken by the ten largest.

On the study overall, not on this receptor specifically: The 13-signature model separated ophthalmopathy from stable hyperthyroidism with approximately 90% sensitivity and approximately 83% specificity in cross-validation, and 80%/75% in the test set. Most expanded thyroid clonotypes with frequency above 0.001 were also detected in blood, suggesting blood repertoires may reflect the thyroid immune response. In validation, the model predicted ophthalmopathy progression with over 60% sensitivity and 72.22% specificity; roughly eleven predicted patients were CT-confirmed with GO in a median of around 6.5 months. No statistical method was used to predetermine the sample size, and group allocation was not hidden from the investigators.

The sequence is built from TRBV19 and TRBJ1-2; 10 central bases correspond to TRBD1. The sequence was obtained from an adult man with Graves' hyperthyroidism. Input material: peripheral blood or thyroid tissue (not recorded which). The CDR3 protein sequence reads: CASSPRTGQGNYGYTF. The nucleotide sequence is TGTGCCAGTAGTCCCCGGACGGGACAGGGGAACTATGGCTACACCTTC.